The rows below give T cell receptor beta chains drawn from one sample of a study of T cell responses to AZD1222 COVID-19 vaccine. Profiling relied on immunoSEQ multiplex PCR, and the TCRdb table lists in-frame clones only, not all of them. The table shows 200,000 or so clones, with approximately 92% occurring only once. The specimen comprised peripheral blood, sampled on day 0 of AZD1222 vaccination. These receptors all stem from an adult in good health. Each CDR3 is given with its conserved first and last residue. D genes are given only for firm matches. A row's size may be missing; if present it is once, few, many or a size class.

>NA|NA|TRBJ2-1|TRBV6-6
CASSYRDNRANEQFF
TGTGCCAGCAGTTACCGTGACAATAGGGCCAATGAGCAGTTCTTC
>TRBD2|once|TRBJ2-7|TRBV2
CASRTSGSYEQYF
TGTGCCAGCAGGACTAGCGGGAGCTACGAGCAGTACTTC
>NA|NA|TRBJ2-7|TRBV3-1/TRBV3-2
CASSPRLSFGGVHYEQYF
TGTGCCAGCAGCCCTCGGTTGAGTTTTGGGGGAGTTCACTACGAGCAGTACTTC
>TRBD1|NA|TRBJ1-2|TRBV5-4
CASSLEPGQIIAGYTF
TGTGCCAGCAGCTTGGAACCGGGACAGATAATTGCTGGCTACACCTTC
>NA|NA|TRBJ2-3|TRBV24-1
CATSDLGQGDDTQYF
TGTGCCACCAGTGATTTAGGGCAGGGCGACGATACGCAGTATTTT
>TRBD1|NA|TRBJ1-1|TRBV27
CASSLAGGNTEAFF
TGTGCCAGCAGTTTAGCAGGGGGGAACACTGAAGCTTTCTTT
>NA|once|TRBJ1-1|TRBV3-1/TRBV3-2
CASSFGQTEAFF
TGTGCCAGCAGCTTTGGACAGACCGAAGCTTTCTTT
>NA|NA|TRBJ1-4|TRBV4-1
CASSQEQLREKLFF
TGCGCCAGCAGCCAAGAACAGCTTCGGGAAAAACTGTTTTTT
>NA|NA|TRBJ2-1|TRBV24-1
CATSDSGRGKQFF
TGTGCCACCAGTGATTCTGGTAGGGGGAAGCAGTTCTTC
>TRBD1|NA|TRBJ2-4|TRBV19
CASSIGTGPKNIQYF
TGTGCCAGTAGTATAGGGACAGGGCCCAAAAACATTCAGTACTTC
>TRBD1|NA|TRBJ1-4|TRBV2
CASWGTEENNEKLFF
TGTGCCAGCTGGGGGACAGAGGAAAATAATGAAAAACTGTTTTTT
>TRBD2|NA|TRBJ2-2|TRBV27
CASSSPGLGGANTGELFF
TGTGCCAGCAGTTCACCAGGCCTGGGGGGGGCGAACACCGGGGAGCTGTTTTTT
>TRBD2|NA|TRBJ2-5|TRBV4-2
CASSQALAGRETQYF
TGTGCCAGCAGCCAAGCCCTAGCGGGAAGGGAGACCCAGTACTTC
>TRBD2|NA|TRBJ2-1|TRBV6-2/TRBV6-3
CASSLLPRTSGEDNEQFF
TGTGCCAGCAGTCTCCTCCCACGGACTAGCGGGGAAGACAATGAGCAGTTCTTC
>TRBD1|NA|TRBJ1-2|TRBV4-3
CASSQATGRTGTNYGYTF
TGCGCCAGCAGCCAGGCGACCGGAAGGACAGGGACTAACTATGGCTACACCTTC
>NA|NA|TRBJ2-2|TRBV5-1
CASSLGQSTGELFF
TGCGCCAGCAGCTTGGGACAGTCCACCGGGGAGCTGTTTTTT
>NA|NA|TRBJ1-2|TRBV30
CAMTVTYGYTF
TGTGCCATGACAGTAACCTATGGCTACACCTTC
>TRBD1|many|TRBJ1-5|TRBV10-3
CAISDGTGASPGPQHF
TGTGCCATCAGTGATGGGACAGGGGCCTCCCCAGGGCCCCAGCATTTT
>NA|NA|TRBJ1-2|TRBV7-9
CASSLHHRVDGYTF
TGTGCCAGCAGCCTACATCACAGGGTGGATGGCTACACCTTC
>NA|NA|TRBJ1-3|TRBV4-2
CASSQDLGRALPGLSGNTIYF
TGTGCCAGCAGCCAAGATCTCGGGCGGGCCCTGCCGGGACTCTCTGGAAACACCATATATTTT
>NA|NA|TRBJ1-3|TRBV10-3
CAISQTATGNTIYF
TGTGCCATCAGTCAGACAGCGACAGGAAACACCATATATTTT
>NA|once|TRBJ2-1|TRBV30
CAWSVTGGAKQFF
TGTGCCTGGAGTGTGACGGGCGGGGCGAAGCAGTTCTTC
>TRBD1|once|TRBJ1-2|TRBV2
CASSAGTGRGYTF
TGTGCCAGCAGTGCCGGGACAGGTCGTGGCTACACCTTC
>NA|few|TRBJ1-3|TRBV3-1/TRBV3-2
CASSPDVPSGNTIYF
TGTGCCAGCAGTCCAGACGTCCCATCTGGAAACACCATATATTTT
>NA|NA|TRBJ1-4|TRBV20-1
CSASFGDEKLFF
TGCAGTGCTAGTTTCGGGGATGAAAAACTGTTTTTT
>NA|NA|TRBJ1-1|TRBV29-1
CSVVAPGLNTEAFF
TGCAGCGTTGTCGCACCGGGACTCAACACTGAAGCTTTCTTT
>NA|NA|TRBJ1-6|TRBV9
CASSVDNYNSPLHF
TGTGCCAGCAGCGTGGACAACTATAATTCACCCCTCCACTTT
>NA|NA|TRBJ2-1|TRBV7-3
CASSRRGVSYNEQFF
TGTGCCAGCAGCCGACGAGGGGTATCCTACAATGAGCAGTTCTTC
>TRBD1|NA|TRBJ1-2|TRBV6-1
CASSGYLLGTGYGYTF
TGTGCCAGCAGTGGGTACCTGTTAGGGACAGGGTATGGCTACACCTTC
>TRBD1|NA|TRBJ2-2|TRBV12-5
CASGQGQGATTGELFF
TGTGCTAGTGGCCAGGGGCAGGGGGCGACCACCGGGGAGCTGTTTTTT
>NA|NA|TRBJ1-1|TRBV27
CASSSFQSISEAFF
TGTGCCAGCAGTTCGTTCCAGTCGATATCTGAAGCTTTCTTT
>NA|NA|TRBJ2-3|TRBV30
CAWTVSDTQYF
TGTGCCTGGACAGTTTCAGATACGCAGTATTTT
>NA|once|TRBJ1-2|TRBV23-1
CASSQFIRLGYTF
TGCGCCAGCAGTCAATTCATCCGTCTTGGCTACACCTTC
>NA|NA|TRBJ2-3|TRBV24-1
CATRETATDTQYF
TGTGCCACCAGAGAGACAGCCACAGATACGCAGTATTTT
>NA|NA|TRBJ1-1|TRBV5-5
CASSLASQAPEAFF
TGTGCCAGCAGCTTGGCCTCGCAGGCCCCTGAAGCTTTCTTT
>TRBD2|NA|TRBJ2-7|TRBV7-2
CASVPTSGPSYEQYF
TGTGCCAGCGTACCGACTAGCGGGCCCTCCTACGAGCAGTACTTC
>NA|NA|TRBJ2-7|TRBV30
CAWTHGGTYEQYF
TGTGCCTGGACCCATGGGGGAACCTACGAGCAGTACTTC
>TRBD1|NA|TRBJ2-7|TRBV12-5
CASGSPGQGDNEQYF
TGTGCTAGTGGTTCCCCGGGACAGGGGGACAACGAGCAGTACTTC
>TRBD1|NA|TRBJ1-2|TRBV2
CASSPDRVNYGYTF
TGTGCCAGCAGTCCCGACAGGGTTAACTATGGCTACACCTTC
>NA|NA|TRBJ1-1|TRBV5-4
CASSLRADEAFF
TGTGCCAGCAGCTTAAGGGCGGATGAAGCTTTCTTT
>NA|NA|TRBJ1-2|TRBV29-1
CSVESSGLNYGYTF
TGCAGCGTTGAATCGAGCGGACTTAACTATGGCTACACCTTC
>TRBD2|NA|TRBJ2-2|TRBV27
CASSRLAAPKAGGELFF
TGTGCCAGCAGCCGACTAGCGGCCCCGAAAGCGGGCGGGGAGCTGTTTTTT
>NA|NA|TRBJ2-2|TRBV3-1/TRBV3-2
CASSSLGDTNTGELFF
TGTGCCAGCAGCTCCCTAGGGGACACCAACACCGGGGAGCTGTTTTTT
>NA|NA|TRBJ1-3|TRBV27
CASGLPGAGNTIYF
TGTGCCAGTGGGCTCCCGGGGGCTGGAAACACCATATATTTT
>NA|NA|TRBJ2-2|TRBV4-3
CASSFETGSRELFF
TGCGCCAGCAGCTTCGAGACAGGTTCTCGGGAGCTGTTTTTT
>NA|NA|TRBJ1-1|TRBV2
CASSEADGNTEAFF
TGTGCCAGCAGTGAAGCAGACGGGAACACTGAAGCTTTCTTT
>NA|NA|TRBJ1-2|TRBV13
CASSLPGGYTF
TGTGCCAGCAGCCTCCCTGGTGGCTACACCTTC
>NA|NA|TRBJ1-2|TRBV7-2
CASNQGINYGYTF
TGTGCCAGCAACCAGGGAATTAACTATGGCTACACCTTC
>TRBD1|NA|TRBJ2-2|TRBV4-1
CASTAGTGRNTGELFF
TGCGCCAGCACCGCCGGGACAGGGCGAAACACCGGGGAGCTGTTTTTT
>NA|NA|TRBJ1-1|TRBV18
CASSPVIRGSNTEAFF
TGTGCCAGCTCACCAGTCATCCGGGGTTCGAACACTGAAGCTTTCTTT
>TRBD1|NA|TRBJ2-1|TRBV9
CASSLGTGIDEQFF
TGTGCCAGCAGTCTTGGGACAGGGATCGATGAGCAGTTCTTC
>TRBD2|NA|TRBJ2-5|TRBV29-1
CSGQDRSGRVIGTQYF
TGCAGCGGACAAGACCGTAGCGGGAGGGTGATTGGGACCCAGTACTTC
>NA|NA|TRBJ2-2|TRBV6-6
CASRGPGGGGELFF
TGTGCCAGCAGGGGGCCCGGGGGCGGCGGGGAGCTGTTTTTT
>TRBD1|NA|TRBJ1-5|TRBV28
CASRWGQGARSNQPQHF
TGTGCCAGCAGGTGGGGACAGGGGGCCAGGAGCAATCAGCCCCAGCATTTT
>TRBD1|NA|TRBJ1-1|TRBV23-1
CASSQFTGPGQGEKRSSANTEAFF
TGCGCCAGCAGTCAATTTACAGGACCGGGACAGGGGGAGAAAAGGTCCTCGGCGAACACTGAAGCTTTCTTT
>TRBD1|NA|TRBJ1-2|TRBV7-9
CASTDGTGLFYGYTF
TGTGCCAGCACCGACGGGACAGGACTCTTCTATGGCTACACCTTC
>NA|NA|TRBJ2-7|TRBV3-1/TRBV3-2
CASSQGPYEQYF
TGTGCCAGCAGCCAAGGGCCGTACGAGCAGTACTTC